Included here is one TCR beta chain sequence, with context. The data stem from a study of cytomegalovirus exposure and HLA in healthy donors. CDR3 length: 15 amino acids. Germline values: CDR1 LNHDA, CDR2 SQIVND (reference sequence). J was trimmed by 3 bases and V by 4 bases; bases with no gene match: 7. The PCR used 60 Vbeta and 13 Jbeta primers. The protocol was immunoSEQ multiplex PCR, while the TCRdb copy is restricted to in-frame clones and leaves out a portion. The table has 150,000 to 200,000 clones, roughly 79% seen once; the top ten hold about 1.9%. The clonotype comes from a woman aged 25 to 45 in good health and CMV-seropositive. Material for sequencing was PBMCs. V usage is TRBV19 and J usage is TRBJ1-1; 8 bases are shared with TRBD1. CDR3 region: CASSTLDRADTEAFF. Written as DNA, the CDR3 is TGTGCCAGTAGTACCCTGGACAGGGCGGACACTGAAGCTTTCTTT.